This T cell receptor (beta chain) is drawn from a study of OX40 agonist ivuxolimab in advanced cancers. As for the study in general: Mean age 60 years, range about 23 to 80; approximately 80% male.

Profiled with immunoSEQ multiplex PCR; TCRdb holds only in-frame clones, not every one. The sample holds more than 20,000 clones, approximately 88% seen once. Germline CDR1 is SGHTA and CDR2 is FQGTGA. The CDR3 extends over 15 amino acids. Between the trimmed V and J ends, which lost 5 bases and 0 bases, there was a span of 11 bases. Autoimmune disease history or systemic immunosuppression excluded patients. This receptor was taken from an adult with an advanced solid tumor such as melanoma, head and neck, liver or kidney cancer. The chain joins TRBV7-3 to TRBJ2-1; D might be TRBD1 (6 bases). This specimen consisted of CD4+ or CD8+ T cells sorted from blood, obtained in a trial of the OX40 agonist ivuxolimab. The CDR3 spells CASSLDRSSYNEQFF. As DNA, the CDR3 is TGTGCCAGCAGCCTCGACAGGAGCTCCTACAATGAGCAGTTCTTC.